The 28 T cell receptor beta chains reported below all come from one sample, sequenced in a study of blood T cell repertoires in COVID-19. TCRdb keeps only in-frame clones here, not all; method: immunoSEQ multiplex PCR. The repertoire holds under 95,000 clones, with more than 75% as singletons. The specimen was peripheral blood. The receptors originated from a man aged 40-49 years with acute or convalescent COVID-19.

The V call is TRBV7-6, the J call TRBJ2-7, with 8 bases that match TRBD1. The V segment lost 5 bases and the J segment 6 bases; nucleotides outside the gene matches: 6. Germline V CDR1 and CDR2: SGHVS, FNYEAQ. The CDR3 spans 13 residues. CDR3 loop: CASSATGGLEQYF. Written as DNA, the CDR3 is TGTGCCAGCAGCGCCACAGGGGGTCTCGAGCAGTACTTC.

The chain uses TRBV5-5 and TRBJ2-1; weak D call: TRBD2 (5 bases). CDR1 is SGHKS and CDR2 is YYEKEE in the germline V gene (reference sequence). Trimming stripped 6 bases from V and 5 bases from J, with 9 bases between. The CDR3 runs 12 residues. CDR3 nucleotides: TGTGCCAGCAACCTACTAGACAATGAGCAGTTCTTC. It translates to CASNLLDNEQFF.

The V gene is TRBV30, the J gene TRBJ1-1, with TRBD1 identical over 9 bases. The germline V gene encodes CDR1 GTSNPN and CDR2 SVGIG (reference sequence). The CDR3 consists of 13 residues. V trimming: 1 base; J trimming: 9 bases; junction bases outside the gene matches: 6. CDR3 in amino acids: CAWSDRGLGKAFF. The CDR3 nucleotides read TGTGCCTGGAGTGACAGGGGGCTAGGAAAAGCTTTCTTT.

V usage is TRBV11-2 and J usage is TRBJ2-7, with D perhaps matching TRBD1 (6 bases). V was pared by 5 bases and J by 2 bases, with 16 bases between. Germline V gene sequence: CDR1 SGHAT, CDR2 FQNNGV. The CDR3 loop spans 15 amino acids. The CDR3 DNA follows: TGTGCCAGCAGCGTAAACTCCCGGGACACCTACGAGCAGTACTTC. Protein sequence: CASSVNSRDTYEQYF.

The V gene is TRBV19, the J gene TRBJ1-2, with 8 nucleotides matching TRBD1. The CDR3 runs to 15 residues. V gave up 3 bases and J gave up 4 bases; unmatched junction bases: 7. The germline gives CDR1 LNHDA, CDR2 SQIVND (reference sequence). The CDR3 nucleotides are TGTGCCAGTAGTATCTCCGGACAGGGAGGCTATGGCTACACCTTC. Residues: CASSISGQGGYGYTF.

The DNA for the CDR3 is TGTGCCACCAGGGGAGGGGGGAGCCGGTACAATGAGCAGTTCTTC. Translated, it gives CATRGGGSRYNEQFF. J is TRBJ2-1 and V is TRBV24-1; D is perhaps TRBD2 (7 bases). From germline, CDR1 is KGHDR and CDR2 SFDVKD. The CDR3 length is 15 residues. Between the trimmed V and J ends, which lost 7 bases and 4 bases, there was a span of 16 bases.

The gene calls are TRBV4-3 and TRBJ2-5, with a tentative D call TRBD1 (5 bases). The V gene's germline CDR1 is LGHNA and CDR2 YSLEER. There are 17 residues in the CDR3. Between the trimmed V and J ends, which lost 1 base and 2 bases, there was a span of 17 bases. CDR3 bases: TGCGCCAGCAGCCAAGTTGTTGGGGCCTGGAAGCAAGAGACCCAGTACTTC. Translated, it gives CASSQVVGAWKQETQYF.

This chain uses TRBV5-1 with TRBJ1-1, with D perhaps TRBD1 (6 bases). CDR1 is SGHRS, CDR2 YFSETQ, per germline. CDR3 length: 13 residues. Trimming took 4 bases from V and 5 from J, leaving 12 bases between them. As DNA, the CDR3 is TGCGCCAGCAGCCCGACGAGGGGGACTGAAGCTTTCTTT. This encodes CASSPTRGTEAFF. The complete variable domain, with remaining parts taken from reference TRBV5-1 and TRBJ1-1, reads KAGVTQTPRYLIKTRGQQVTLSCSPISGHRSVSWYQQTPGQGLQFLFEYFSETQRNKGNFPGRFSGRQFSNSRSEMNVSTLELGDSALYLCASSPTRGTEAFFGQGTRLTVV.

The chain has TRBV7-2 and TRBJ1-4; TRBD1 agrees at 7 bases. With V trimmed by 3 bases and J by 3 bases, 1 base remained unmatched. Looked up from germline, CDR1 is SGHTA and CDR2 is FQGNSA. The CDR3 consists of 14 residues. The CDR3 loop reads CASSFDRANEKLFF. CDR3 bases: TGTGCCAGCAGCTTTGACAGGGCTAATGAAAAACTGTTTTTT.

The chain combines TRBV9 with TRBJ1-5; D possibly corresponds to TRBD1 (5 bases). The germline gives CDR1 SGDLS, CDR2 YYNGEE. Trimming took off 0 bases at V and 7 bases at J, with 14 bases between the two ends. This CDR3 region has 15 residues. The CDR3 region has the DNA TGTGCCAGCAGCGTAGGTTCAGGGTCCGGCCAGCCCCAGCATTTT. Translation: CASSVGSGSGQPQHF.

The V call is TRBV19, the J call TRBJ2-2, with 9 nucleotides matching TRBD1. CDR3 length: 15 amino acids. The germline gives CDR1 LNHDA, CDR2 SQIVND (reference sequence). Trimming took 4 bases from V and 5 from J; bases not matched to a gene: 5. This chain's CDR3 is CASSTLQGATGELFF. CDR3 nucleotides: TGTGCCAGTAGTACCCTACAGGGGGCAACCGGGGAGCTGTTTTTT.

This chain joins TRBV19 and TRBJ2-1, with TRBD1 identical over 9 bases. V shed 5 bases, J shed 4 bases, and the junction held 9 bases outside the gene matches. The CDR3 is 16 amino acids. Germline V gene sequence: CDR1 LNHDA, CDR2 SQIVND (reference sequence). CDR3 sequence reads: CASSRTGTGKYNEQFF. The CDR3 nucleotides read TGTGCCAGTAGTCGTACCGGGACAGGGAAATACAATGAGCAGTTCTTC.

The chain combines TRBV3-1 (or the pseudogene TRBV3-2) with TRBJ1-5; D remains unclear. V lost 0 bases to trimming and J lost 4 bases, with 13 bases between them. The V gene's germline CDR1 is LGHDT and CDR2 YNNKEL (reference sequence). The CDR3 spans 16 residues. CDR3 coding DNA: TGTGCCAGCAGCCAAGATTCAGGCAGGAATAATCAGCCCCAGCATTTT. Its protein product is CASSQDSGRNNQPQHF.

The rearrangement joins TRBV6-2 or TRBV6-3 to TRBJ1-2; 11 bases agree with TRBD1. The CDR3 length is 15 residues. Trimming cost V 2 bases and J 7 bases; bases outside gene matches: 6. The germline V gene encodes CDR1 MNHEY and CDR2 SVGEGT. As DNA, the CDR3 is TGTGCCAGCAGTTACCAGGGACAGGGGGTCGGTGGCTACACCTTC. Its translation is CASSYQGQGVGGYTF.

The J gene is TRBJ1-1, the V gene TRBV10-3; TRBD1 might be the D (5 bases). Trimming pared 6 bases from V and 2 bases from J, leaving 13 bases between. Germline V CDR1 and CDR2: ENHRY, SYGVKD. This CDR3 contains 14 residues. The CDR3 coding sequence is TGTGCCATCAGAACAGGTACCTCCAACACTGAAGCTTTCTTT. It codes for CAIRTGTSNTEAFF.

The rearrangement uses TRBV5-1 and TRBJ2-2; 7 bases map to TRBD1. V was pared by 0 bases and J by 1 base, with 3 bases of the junction left unmatched. Germline CDR1 reads SGHRS; CDR2 reads YFSETQ. CDR3 length: 16 amino acids. The CDR3 loop reads CASSLAGTVNTGELFF. The CDR3 DNA sequence: TGCGCCAGCAGCTTGGCAGGGACAGTGAACACCGGGGAGCTGTTTTTT.

This chain uses TRBV2 with TRBJ1-1; D is perhaps TRBD1 (6 bases). V dropped 4 bases and J dropped 1 base, with 10 bases sitting between them. This CDR3 contains 14 residues. The germline V gene has CDR1 SNHLY and CDR2 FYNNEI. Here the CDR3 reads CASSVGARNTEAFF. The CDR3 nucleotides read TGTGCCAGCAGTGTGGGGGCCCGGAACACTGAAGCTTTCTTT.

In its sample, this clone was seen a few times. The V call is TRBV15, the J call TRBJ1-2, with 7 bases aligning to TRBD1. Losses at the gene ends were 4 bases for V and 8 bases for J; bases not matched to a gene: 7. The V gene's germline CDR1 is LNHNV and CDR2 YYDKDF (reference sequence). CDR3 length equals 13 residues. Here the CDR3 DNA reads TGTGCCACCAGCACGACAGGGCAGGAAGGCTACACCTTC. It encodes CATSTTGQEGYTF.

Here the CDR3 DNA reads TGCGCCAGCAGCCAAGCCCGAGCTGCCTTCTATGGCTACACCTTC. Protein sequence: CASSQARAAFYGYTF. The chain uses TRBV4-1 and TRBJ1-2; D is unresolved. V gave up 1 base and J gave up 4 bases, with 13 bases separating them. Germline V lookup: CDR1 MGHRA, CDR2 YSYEKL. CDR3 length: 15 amino acids.

The CDR3 DNA follows: TGTGCCAGCACCGAAGGGGCTTTCTTC. It translates to CASTEGAFF. V usage is TRBV7-9 and J usage is TRBJ2-1, with a weak D call TRBD1 (5 bases). Germline CDR1 and CDR2: SEHNR and FQNEAQ (reference sequence). The CDR3 runs 9 residues. The V and J ends lost 7 bases and 16 bases respectively, with 11 bases between them.

J is TRBJ1-3 and V is TRBV7-3; the match to TRBD1 covers 7 bases. Germline CDR1 is SGHTA and CDR2 is FQGTGA. The ends lost 5 bases at V and 7 bases at J; junction bases unmatched: 8. This CDR3 contains 14 residues. CDR3 DNA sequence: TGTGCCAGCAGCCCACAGGGGCCAGGGAACACCATATATTTT. Translation: CASSPQGPGNTIYF.

The rearrangement links TRBV6-1 to TRBJ1-5; TRBD1 aligns across 7 bases. Trimming removed 1 base from V and 0 bases from J; junction bases left unmatched: 9. The CDR3 has 18 residues. CDR1 and CDR2 (germline): MNHNS, SASEGT. In DNA, the CDR3 is TGTGCCAGCAGTGAAGGACTAGGGGGCAGGGCTAGCAATCAGCCCCAGCATTTT. Translated: CASSEGLGGRASNQPQHF.

In this sample, this clone turned up a few times. The rearrangement joins TRBV3-1 (or the pseudogene TRBV3-2) to TRBJ2-1; possibly TRBD2 for D (5 bases). The CDR3 is 14 residues long. Trimming shortened V by 4 bases and J by 5 bases, and 12 bases separated the two germline ends. Per germline, CDR1 LGHDT and CDR2 YNNKEL (reference sequence). CDR3 bases: TGTGCCAGCAGCCCCAGCGGCAGCAACAATGAGCAGTTCTTC. Its translation: CASSPSGSNNEQFF.

This clone has a single count. The V gene is TRBV6-5, the J gene TRBJ1-1; a weak D match, TRBD1 (6 bases). Germline V gene lookup returns CDR1 MNHEY and CDR2 SVGAGI. V lost 6 bases and J 8 bases, leaving 13 bases between the germline ends. There are 12 residues in the CDR3. The CDR3 DNA follows: TGTGCCAGCAGGCTACAGGGCGCCGAAGCTTTCTTT. It encodes CASRLQGAEAFF.

V usage is TRBV28 and J usage is TRBJ1-5, with a weak D call TRBD1 (6 bases). Deletions cut 5 bases from V and 1 base from J, with 12 bases between. CDR3 length: 15 amino acids. Germline CDR1 MDHEN, CDR2 SYDVKM. CDR3: CASSTGTNSNQPQHF. The CDR3 coding sequence is TGTGCCAGCAGTACCGGGACAAACAGCAATCAGCCCCAGCATTTT.

This chain uses TRBV5-6 with TRBJ2-1; possible D gene TRBD2, 5 bases. V lost 3 bases, J lost 10 bases, and 11 bases lay in between. This CDR3 comprises 12 residues. The germline V gene has CDR1 SGHDT and CDR2 YYEEEE. The CDR3 bases are TGTGCCAGCAGCTACCAACGAGGGGAGCAGTTCTTC. This sequence encodes CASSYQRGEQFF.

This clone came up once. This chain links TRBV19 with TRBJ2-7; TRBD1 agrees at 8 bases. The CDR3 runs 16 residues. Germline loops: CDR1 LNHDA, CDR2 SQIVND (reference sequence). V lost 5 bases to trimming and J lost 2 bases; unmatched junction nucleotides: 11. DNA of the CDR3: TGTGCCAGTAGTGTGACAGGGGACGTAACTACCTACGAGCAGTACTTC. The encoded protein is CASSVTGDVTTYEQYF.

The rearrangement joins TRBV4-2 to TRBJ1-2, with unresolved D. V lost 0 bases to trimming and J lost 6 bases, with 14 bases between them. The CDR3 spans 15 residues. Germline V lookup: CDR1 LGHNA, CDR2 YNFKEQ. The CDR3, as DNA: TGTGCCAGCAGCCAAGATTATATTGGGGAGGATGGCTACACCTTC. Amino acids: CASSQDYIGEDGYTF.